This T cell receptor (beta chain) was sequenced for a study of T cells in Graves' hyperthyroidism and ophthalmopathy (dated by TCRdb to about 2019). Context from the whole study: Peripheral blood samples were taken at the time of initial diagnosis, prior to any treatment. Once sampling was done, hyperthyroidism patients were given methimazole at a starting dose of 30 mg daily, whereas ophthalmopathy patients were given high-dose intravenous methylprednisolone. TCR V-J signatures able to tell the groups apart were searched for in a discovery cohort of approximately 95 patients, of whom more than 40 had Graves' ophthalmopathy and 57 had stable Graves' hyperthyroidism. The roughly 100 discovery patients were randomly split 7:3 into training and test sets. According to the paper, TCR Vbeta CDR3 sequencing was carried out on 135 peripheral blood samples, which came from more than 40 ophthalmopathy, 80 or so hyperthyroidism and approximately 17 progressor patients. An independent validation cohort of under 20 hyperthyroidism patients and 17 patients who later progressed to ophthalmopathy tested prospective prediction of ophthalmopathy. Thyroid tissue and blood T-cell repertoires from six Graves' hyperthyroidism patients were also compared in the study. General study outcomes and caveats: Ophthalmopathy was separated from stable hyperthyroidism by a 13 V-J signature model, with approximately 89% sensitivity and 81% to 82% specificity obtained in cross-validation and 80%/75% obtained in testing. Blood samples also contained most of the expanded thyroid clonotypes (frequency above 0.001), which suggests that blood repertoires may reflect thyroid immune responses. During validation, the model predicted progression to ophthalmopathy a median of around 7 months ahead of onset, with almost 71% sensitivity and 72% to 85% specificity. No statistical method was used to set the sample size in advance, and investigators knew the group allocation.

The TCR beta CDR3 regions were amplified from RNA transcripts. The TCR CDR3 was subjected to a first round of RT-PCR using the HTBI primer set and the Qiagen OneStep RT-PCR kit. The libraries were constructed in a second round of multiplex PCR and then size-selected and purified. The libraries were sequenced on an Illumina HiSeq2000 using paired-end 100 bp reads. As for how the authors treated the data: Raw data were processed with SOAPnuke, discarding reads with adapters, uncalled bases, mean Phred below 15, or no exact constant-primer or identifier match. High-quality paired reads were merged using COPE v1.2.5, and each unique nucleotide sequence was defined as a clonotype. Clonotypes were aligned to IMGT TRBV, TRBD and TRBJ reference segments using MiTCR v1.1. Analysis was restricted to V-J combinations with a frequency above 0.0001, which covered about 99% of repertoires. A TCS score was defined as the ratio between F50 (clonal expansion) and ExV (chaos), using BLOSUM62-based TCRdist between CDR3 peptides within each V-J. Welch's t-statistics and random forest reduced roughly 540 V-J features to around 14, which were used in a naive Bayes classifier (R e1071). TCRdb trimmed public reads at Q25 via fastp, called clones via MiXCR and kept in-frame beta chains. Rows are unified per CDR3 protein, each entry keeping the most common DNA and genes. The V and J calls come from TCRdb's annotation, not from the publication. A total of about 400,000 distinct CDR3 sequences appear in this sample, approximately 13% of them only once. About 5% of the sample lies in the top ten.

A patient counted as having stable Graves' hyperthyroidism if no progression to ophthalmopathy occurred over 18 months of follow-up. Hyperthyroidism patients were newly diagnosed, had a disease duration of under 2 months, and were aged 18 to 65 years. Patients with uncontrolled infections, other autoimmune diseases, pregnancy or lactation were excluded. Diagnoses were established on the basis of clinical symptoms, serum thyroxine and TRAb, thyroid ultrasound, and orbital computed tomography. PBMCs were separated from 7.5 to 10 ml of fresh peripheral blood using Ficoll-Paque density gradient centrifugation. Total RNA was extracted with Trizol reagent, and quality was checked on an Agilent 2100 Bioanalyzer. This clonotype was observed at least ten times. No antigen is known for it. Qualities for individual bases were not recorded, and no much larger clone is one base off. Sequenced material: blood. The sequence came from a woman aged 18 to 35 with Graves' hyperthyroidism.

The CDR3 in this case is CASSNRLAHNEQFF. The DNA sequence is as follows: TGTGCCAGCAGCAACCGACTAGCCCACAATGAGCAGTTCTTC. The chain joins TRBV7-9 to TRBJ2-1, with 7 junctional bases fitting TRBD2. In the germline V gene (reference sequence), CDR1 corresponds to SEHNR and CDR2 to FQNEAQ. The CDR3 covers 14 residues, taking in both the cysteine and the phenylalanine. Solely the CDR3 DNA is kept, with 42 bases framed from the first base. After removal of 5 bases from V and 5 bases from J, the junction retains 6 bases not matched to a gene.